One sample yielded the 22 T cell receptor beta chains listed below, sequenced in a study of T cell repertoires in cytomegalovirus infection. TCRdb called the reads again in MiXCR, with one record for every CDR3 protein. The sample records fewer than 200,000 distinct CDR3 sequences, 13% to 15% being singletons. The sequencing input was PBMCs. The origin of the receptors is a human donor in good health (CMV status not recorded). Some clones in this sample may be carry-over from other donors' samples.

The rearrangement links TRBV7-9 to TRBJ1-1, with a possible D match to TRBD1 (5 bases). The CDR3 is 15 amino acids. The germline gives CDR1 SEHNR, CDR2 FQNEAQ (reference sequence). V was clipped by 3 bases and J by 0 bases, with 11 bases between them. The DNA for the CDR3 is TGTGCCAGCAGCTTTCAATTGACAGTGAACACTGAAGCTTTCTTT. Protein sequence: CASSFQLTVNTEAFF.

The chain is built from TRBV25-1 and TRBJ2-7; D possibly corresponds to TRBD2 (5 bases). The germline gives CDR1 MGHDK, CDR2 SYGVNS. The CDR3 is 15 residues long. Trimming removed 1 base at V and 5 bases at J, with 15 bases between. The CDR3 sequence: CASSESGKGIHEQYF. CDR3 coding DNA: TGTGCCAGCAGTGAATCGGGGAAGGGTATCCACGAGCAGTACTTC.

The V gene is TRBV12-3 or TRBV12-4, the J gene TRBJ1-5; a possible D gene is TRBD1 (5 bases). The CDR3 has 14 residues. The V and J ends lost 6 bases and 2 bases respectively, with 11 bases between them. Here the CDR3 DNA reads TGTGCCAGCAGGGGGGTAGGGGGCAATCAGCCCCAGCATTTT. Translation: CASRGVGGNQPQHF.

A few counts support this clonotype. A read error is possible here, since a much larger clone lies one base away. The chain employs TRBV7-9 and TRBJ1-1; unclear D gene. Germline loops: CDR1 SEHNR, CDR2 FQNEAQ (reference sequence). The CDR3 has 11 residues. Trimming cost V 2 bases and J 6 bases, with 4 bases left between them. The CDR3: CASSLSPEAFF. The DNA for the CDR3 is TGTGCCAGCAGCTTAAGTCCTGAAGCTTTCTTT.

This clonotype was recorded many times. V gene TRBV5-6 combines with J gene TRBJ2-3; 8 bases are a match to TRBD2. The germline V gene has CDR1 SGHDT and CDR2 YYEEEE. Trimming at V came to 4 bases and at J to 0 bases, leaving 19 bases not matched to a gene. This CDR3 comprises 20 residues. The CDR3 sequence is CASSRTRASGFPSSTDTQYF. The CDR3 DNA is TGTGCCAGCAGCCGTACCCGGGCTAGCGGGTTTCCTTCTAGCACAGATACGCAGTATTTT.

At least ten counts were recorded for this clonotype. The rearrangement links TRBV6-1 to TRBJ2-7; either TRBD1 or TRBD2 may fit D (5 bases each). Germline CDR1 and CDR2: MNHNS and SASEGT. The V and J ends lost 1 base and 2 bases respectively, with 12 bases between them. The CDR3 runs to 15 residues. CDR3 bases: TGTGCCAGCAGTGAAGGCGAGGGACGGACCTACGAGCAGTACTTC. Its translation: CASSEGEGRTYEQYF.

The chain uses TRBV4-3 and TRBJ2-2; no definite D call. From germline, CDR1 is LGHNA and CDR2 YSLEER. The CDR3 has 15 residues. Trimming removed 0 bases from V and 1 base from J, with 6 bases in between. The CDR3 DNA sequence: TGCGCCAGCAGCCAAGATCCGAGGAACACCGGGGAGCTGTTTTTT. Translation gives CASSQDPRNTGELFF.

V gene TRBV15 combines with J gene TRBJ2-5; a possible D gene is TRBD1 (5 bases). Trimming removed 1 base at V and 5 bases at J, with 14 bases between. Germline assignment: CDR1 LNHNV and CDR2 YYDKDF (reference sequence). The CDR3 consists of 15 residues. CDR3 in amino acids: CATSRAGRAEETQYF. The DNA for the CDR3 is TGTGCCACCAGCAGAGCTGGCAGGGCAGAGGAGACCCAGTACTTC.

This clonotype has a handful of counts. The J gene is TRBJ2-7, the V gene TRBV7-9; TRBD2 aligns across 7 bases. The CDR3 has 15 residues. The J segment lost 4 bases and the V segment lost 2 bases, leaving 8 bases of the junction unmatched. CDR1 SEHNR and CDR2 FQNEAQ come from the germline V gene (reference sequence). Here the CDR3 reads CASSLSAGRLYEQYF. DNA of the CDR3: TGTGCCAGCAGCTTATCGGCCGGGAGGTTGTACGAGCAGTACTTC.

V gene TRBV12-3 or TRBV12-4 combines with J gene TRBJ2-7; tentative D call: TRBD1 (7 bases). V was clipped by 5 bases and J by 2 bases, with 16 bases between them. The CDR3 length is 15 residues. The CDR3 loop reads CASSPAGQRPYEQYF. DNA of the CDR3: TGTGCCAGCAGTCCCGCGGGACAGCGCCCCTACGAGCAGTACTTC.

This clonotype has ten or more counts. This chain links TRBV6-1 with TRBJ1-1; 9 bases are a match to TRBD1. Germline trimming cut 5 bases from V and 6 bases from J; bases unmatched to any gene: 19. The CDR3 is 18 residues long. The germline gives CDR1 MNHNS, CDR2 SASEGT. CDR3 protein: CASSRQGRQGVKRAEAFF. The CDR3 bases are TGTGCCAGCAGTCGTCAAGGCCGACAGGGGGTAAAGAGAGCTGAAGCTTTCTTT.

This clonotype turned up a few times. The chain employs TRBV19 and TRBJ2-2; maybe TRBD2 (6 bases). CDR3 length: 13 amino acids. Per the germline V gene, CDR1 is LNHDA and CDR2 is SQIVND (reference sequence). V lost 9 bases, J lost 3 bases, and 11 bases lay in between. CDR3 coding DNA: TGTGCCAGCGGGAGTGCCCACACCGGGGAGCTGTTTTTT. It specifies CASGSAHTGELFF.

This chain uses TRBV5-5 with TRBJ2-7; 8 nucleotides line up with TRBD1. Germline lookup yields CDR1 SGHKS and CDR2 YYEKEE (reference sequence). CDR3 length equals 15 residues. V lost 4 bases and J lost 4; bases outside the gene matches: 10. This CDR3 is CASSGGTGYTYEQYF. The CDR3 nucleotides are TGTGCCAGCAGCGGTGGGACAGGATATACTTACGAGCAGTACTTC.

The chain combines TRBV29-1 with TRBJ2-2, with 9 positions matching TRBD1. The CDR3 totals 16 residues. Germline assignment: CDR1 SQVTM and CDR2 ANQGSEA. V lost 4 bases and J lost 1; bases outside the gene matches: 7. The CDR3, as DNA: TGCAGCGTTGTACGGGGGGACAGGGTGAACACCGGGGAGCTGTTTTTT. This encodes CSVVRGDRVNTGELFF.

This clonotype was detected ten times or more. The V gene is TRBV19, the J gene TRBJ2-6; 11 bases match TRBD1. Unmatched junction bases numbered 5, after V lost 5 bases and J lost 2 bases. The CDR3 runs to 17 residues. Germline V CDR1 and CDR2: LNHDA, SQIVND (reference sequence). CDR3 sequence (DNA): TGTGCCAGTAGTGCTCCGGGACAGGGGGCTGGGGCCAACGTCCTGACTTTC. Translation: CASSAPGQGAGANVLTF.

There are many counts of this clonotype. This chain joins TRBV7-8 and TRBJ2-2; no definite D call. Germline CDR1 SGHVS, CDR2 FQNEAQ. V was cut by 7 bases and J by 2 bases, with 8 bases left in between. There are 13 residues in the CDR3. In nucleotides, the CDR3 is TGTGCCAGCATGGGCTTCAACACCGGGGAGCTGTTTTTT. It encodes CASMGFNTGELFF.

This clonotype showed up just a few times. V is TRBV14 and J is TRBJ1-1; no reliable D call. Trimming removed 1 base at V and 2 bases at J, with 8 bases between. CDR1 SGHDN and CDR2 FVKESK come from the germline V gene. This CDR3 has 14 residues. In nucleotides, the CDR3 is TGTGCCAGCAGCCAAGCTGGGGTAAACACTGAAGCTTTCTTT. Its translation is CASSQAGVNTEAFF.

In its sample, this clonotype is medium-sized (0.01 to 0.1%). V is TRBV7-2 and J is TRBJ2-1, with D perhaps matching TRBD1 (7 bases). Between the trimmed V and J ends, which lost 6 bases and 0 bases, there was a span of 12 bases. The CDR3 length is 15 residues. Germline CDR1 SGHTA, CDR2 FQGNSA. DNA of the CDR3: TGTGCCAGCAGACGCGGGACAGTCTCCTACAATGAGCAGTTCTTC. Translated, it gives CASRRGTVSYNEQFF.

This clonotype appeared many times. This sequence joins TRBV10-3 and TRBJ1-4; 10 bases align to TRBD1. CDR3 size: 15 residues. V dropped 4 bases and J dropped 5; count of bases not matched to a gene: 4. CDR1 and CDR2 (germline): ENHRY, SYGVKD. CDR3: CAISAKGQGNEKLFF. In DNA, the CDR3 is TGTGCCATCAGTGCCAAGGGACAGGGGAATGAAAAACTGTTTTTT.

This rearrangement joins TRBV5-4 to TRBJ2-5, with 7 bases that match TRBD1. V gave up 7 bases and J gave up 4 bases; unmatched junction bases: 10. The CDR3 has 14 amino acids. Looked up from germline, CDR1 is SGHNT and CDR2 is YYREEE (reference sequence). The CDR3 protein is CASENKGAGETQYF. The CDR3 DNA reads as TGTGCCAGCGAAAATAAGGGGGCGGGAGAGACCCAGTACTTC.

At least ten counts were recorded for this clonotype. This chain uses TRBV7-9 with TRBJ2-1; a possible D gene is TRBD2 (6 bases). The CDR3 has 15 residues. V lost 5 bases and J 6 bases, leaving 17 bases between the germline ends. Germline CDR1 SEHNR, CDR2 FQNEAQ (reference sequence). The CDR3 region has the DNA TGTGCCAGCAGCGGCCGGGACTCACGTGCCAATGAGCAGTTCTTC. Its protein product is CASSGRDSRANEQFF.

This chain uses TRBV3-1 with TRBJ2-7; 9 bases fit TRBD2. Unmatched junction bases numbered 9, after V lost 0 bases and J lost 3 bases. Germline V gives CDR1 LGHDT, CDR2 YNNKEL (reference sequence). The CDR3 covers 17 residues. CDR3 nucleotide sequence: TGTGCCAGCAGCCAAGATGTTAGCGGGAGCCTGTACTACGAGCAGTACTTC. Its protein product is CASSQDVSGSLYYEQYF.